These 18 T cell receptor beta chains came from one sample sequenced in a study of T cell repertoires in cytomegalovirus infection. No antigen is known for these receptors. Using its own MiXCR run on the reads, TCRdb lists one record per CDR3 protein. The table lists about 830,000 distinct CDR3 sequences, approximately 32% of them singletons. The material was cultured CD8+ T cells from PBMCs, obtained from culture after CMV antigen stimulation. These receptors were taken from a human donor in good health (CMV status not recorded). Some clones in this sample may be carry-over from other donors' samples.

This clonotype was observed at least ten times. This chain connects TRBV7-6 to TRBJ2-5; 11 bases fit TRBD2. The CDR3 extends over 18 amino acids. With V trimmed by 2 bases and J by 0 bases, 8 bases remained unmatched. CDR1 is SGHVS, CDR2 FNYEAQ, per germline. CDR3 protein: CASSLSLAGGIDQETQYF. CDR3 bases: TGTGCCAGCAGCTTATCGCTAGCGGGGGGAATAGACCAAGAGACCCAGTACTTC.

The sample holds one count of this clonotype. The rearrangement joins TRBV7-2 to TRBJ2-7; weak D call: TRBD2 (5 bases). Germline values: CDR1 SGHTA, CDR2 FQGNSA. This CDR3 has 15 amino acids. CDR3 in DNA: TGTGCCAGCAGCTTAGGTCGACGGGGTGGTTACGAGCAGAACGTC. The encoded protein is CASSLGRRGGYEQNV.

This clonotype was detected many times. The rearrangement links TRBV28 to TRBJ2-1, with 8 bases aligning to TRBD1. CDR1 is MDHEN and CDR2 is SYDVKM in the germline V gene. There are 17 residues in the CDR3. Losses at the gene ends were 7 bases for V and 0 bases for J; bases not matched to a gene: 11. The CDR3 nucleotides are TGTGCCAGCACCCCCCCCAGGGGGCGAAGCTCCTACAATGAGCAGTTCTTC. Its translation: CASTPPRGRSSYNEQFF. The full variable domain, with the rest looked up from reference TRBV28 and TRBJ2-1, is DVKVTQSSRYLVKRTGEKVFLECVQDMDHENMFWYRQDPGLGLRLIYFSYDVKMKEKGDIPEGYSVSREKKERFSLILESASTNQTSMYLCASTPPRGRSSYNEQFFGPGTRLTVL.

The sample holds one count of this clonotype. This sequence may be a read error, since a much larger clone differs from it by one base. The rearrangement links TRBV12-3 or TRBV12-4 to TRBJ1-5; no clear D. This CDR3 region has 15 residues. V was pared by 10 bases and J by 1 base, with 17 bases between. The CDR3 DNA follows: TGTGCCAACAGCGACCCCCTTGACAGCAATCAGCCCCAGCATTTT. Translated: CANSDPLDSNQPQHF.

There are a few counts of this clonotype. The chain couples TRBV6-1 to TRBJ1-2; 7 positions match TRBD1. V dropped 3 bases and J dropped 3; count of bases not matched to a gene: 7. The CDR3 has 15 residues. Germline CDR1 and CDR2: MNHNS and SASEGT. In nucleotides, the CDR3 is TGTGCCAGCAGTGATGGTTACAGGGGAGACTATGGCTACACCTTC. Protein product: CASSDGYRGDYGYTF.

The rearrangement uses TRBV11-3 and TRBJ2-2; TRBD1 matches 9 bases. V lost 5 bases, J lost 2 bases, and 12 bases stayed unmatched. In germline, CDR1 is SGHNT, CDR2 YENEEA. This CDR3 has 18 amino acids. The CDR3 loop reads CASSPWTGAEINTGELFF. CDR3 in DNA: TGTGCCAGCAGCCCGTGGACAGGGGCCGAAATCAACACCGGGGAGCTGTTTTTT.

This clonotype has a handful of counts. V and J are TRBV27 and TRBJ2-2; a weak D match, TRBD1 (6 bases). The CDR3 is 15 amino acids. Germline V gives CDR1 MNHEY, CDR2 SMNVEV (reference sequence). V lost 6 bases and J lost 6, with 17 bases in between. DNA of the CDR3: TGTGCCAGCAGACTGGCCGGGACACATCCCGGGGAGCTGTTTTTT. Translation gives CASRLAGTHPGELFF.

This clonotype was picked up a small number of times. V and J are TRBV7-9 and TRBJ1-1; D possibly corresponds to TRBD1 (5 bases). This CDR3 comprises 13 residues. The V end was cut by 4 bases, the J end by 6 bases, with 12 bases between. Germline CDR1 and CDR2: SEHNR and FQNEAQ (reference sequence). The CDR3 bases are TGTGCCAGCAGCTCTGTGGGGGTCGCTGAAGCTTTCTTT. Translating it yields CASSSVGVAEAFF.

This clonotype has ten or more counts. V and J are TRBV7-2 and TRBJ1-4; the D is unclear. Germline V gene data show CDR1 as SGHTA and CDR2 as FQGNSA. The V gene lost 5 bases and the J gene lost 0 bases, with 16 bases spanning the gap. The CDR3 sequence is 17 residues long. CDR3 bases: TGTGCCAGCAGCCCAACAACGGCCCTTGCAACTAATGAAAAACTGTTTTTT. This gives the protein CASSPTTALATNEKLFF. The full variable domain, rest sourced from reference TRBV7-2 and TRBJ1-4, is GAGVSQSPSNKVTEKGKDVELRCDPISGHTALYWYRQSLGQGLEFLIYFQGNSAPDKSGLPSDRFSAERTGGSVSTLTIQRTQQEDSAVYLCASSPTTALATNEKLFFGSGTQLSVL.

The CDR3 loop is CASSLEGTGYNEQFF. In DNA, the CDR3 is TGTGCCAGCAGCTTGGAGGGGACGGGATACAATGAGCAGTTCTTC. The chain couples TRBV7-3 to TRBJ2-1, with D tentatively TRBD2 (6 bases). This CDR3 has 15 residues. CDR1 and CDR2 (germline): SGHTA, FQGTGA. Trimming shortened V by 3 bases and J by 4 bases, and 13 bases separated the two germline ends.

In DNA, the CDR3 is TGTGCCAGTAGTGGGTTTGTACCGGCGACTGAAGCTTTCTTT. Protein: CASSGFVPATEAFF. This sequence joins TRBV19 and TRBJ1-1; D remains unclear. Germline V lookup: CDR1 LNHDA, CDR2 SQIVND (reference sequence). The length of the CDR3 is 14 residues. V lost 5 bases and J lost 5, with 15 bases in between.

The V gene is TRBV12-3 or TRBV12-4, the J gene TRBJ2-1; D possibly corresponds to TRBD2 (5 bases). The CDR3 consists of 16 residues. Trimming shortened V by 2 bases and J by 8 bases, and 19 bases separated the two germline ends. CDR3 residues: CASSLNGGPKVDEQFF. The CDR3 region has the DNA TGTGCCAGCAGTTTAAACGGCGGGCCTAAAGTAGATGAGCAGTTCTTC.

The rearrangement joins TRBV6-4 to TRBJ2-2; D remains unclear. CDR1 and CDR2 from the germline V gene are MRHNA and SNTAGT. V lost 2 bases and J lost 3, with 4 bases in between. CDR3 length: 13 residues. In nucleotides, the CDR3 is TGTGCCAGCAGTGACCCTTACACCGGGGAGCTGTTTTTT. The encoded protein is CASSDPYTGELFF.

There are a few counts of this clonotype. V is TRBV27 and J is TRBJ1-6; the D gene is possibly TRBD1 (6 bases). The germline gives CDR1 MNHEY, CDR2 SMNVEV (reference sequence). The CDR3 runs 15 residues. Trimming took off 1 base at V and 5 bases at J, with 9 bases between the two ends. This chain's CDR3 is CASSLLGGDNSPLHF. The CDR3 coding sequence is TGTGCCAGCAGTTTATTAGGGGGAGATAATTCACCCCTCCACTTT.

The chain uses TRBV7-8 and TRBJ1-5, with 10 positions matching TRBD1. Germline CDR1 reads SGHVS; CDR2 reads FQNEAQ. The CDR3 is made up of 16 amino acids. V dropped 1 base and J dropped 5; count of bases not matched to a gene: 5. In DNA form, the CDR3 reads TGTGCCAGCAGCTTAGGGATAGGGACAGGGGATCAGCCCCAGCATTTT. It is translated as CASSLGIGTGDQPQHF.

A note on this clonotype: This may be a read error, as it is one base from a much larger clone. Without the conserved terminal phenylalanine or tryptophan, this CDR3 likely stems from a read error. V gene TRBV12-3 or TRBV12-4 combines with J gene TRBJ1-2; D gene ambiguous. Between the trimmed V and J ends, which lost 1 base and 5 bases, there was a span of 8 bases. This CDR3 region has 13 residues. CDR3 amino acids: CASSLDNRYGYTI. The CDR3 nucleotides are TGTGCCAGCAGTTTAGACAATCGGTATGGCTACACCATC.

This chain links TRBV7-3 with TRBJ2-1, with TRBD1 matching over 8 bases. Germline CDR1 and CDR2: SGHTA and FQGTGA. V trimming: 5 bases; J trimming: 0 bases; junction bases outside the gene matches: 6. The CDR3 runs to 16 residues. CDR3 sequence: CASSPTGGSSYNEQFF. The DNA for the CDR3 is TGTGCCAGCAGCCCTACAGGGGGGAGCTCCTACAATGAGCAGTTCTTC.

This clonotype has ten or more counts. This sequence joins TRBV7-2 and TRBJ1-1; the D is unclear. Between the trimmed V and J ends, which lost 0 bases and 7 bases, there was a span of 6 bases. Germline V gives CDR1 SGHTA, CDR2 FQGNSA. The CDR3 is 12 residues long. The CDR3 DNA sequence: TGTGCCAGCAGCTTAGCCCTCAGTGAAGCTTTCTTT. Translation: CASSLALSEAFF.